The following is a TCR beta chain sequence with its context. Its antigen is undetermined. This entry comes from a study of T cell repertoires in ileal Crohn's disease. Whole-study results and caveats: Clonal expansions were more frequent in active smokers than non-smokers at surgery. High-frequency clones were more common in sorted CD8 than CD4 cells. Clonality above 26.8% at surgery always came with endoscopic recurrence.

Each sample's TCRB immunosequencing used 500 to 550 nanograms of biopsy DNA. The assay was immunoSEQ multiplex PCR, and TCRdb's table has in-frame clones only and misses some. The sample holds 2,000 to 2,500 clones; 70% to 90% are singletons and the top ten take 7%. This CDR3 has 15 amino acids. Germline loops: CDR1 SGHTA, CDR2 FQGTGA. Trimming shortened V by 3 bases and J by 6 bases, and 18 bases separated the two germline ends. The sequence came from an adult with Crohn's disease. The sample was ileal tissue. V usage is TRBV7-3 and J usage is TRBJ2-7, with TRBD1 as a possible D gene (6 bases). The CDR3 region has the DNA TGTGCCAGCAGCTTGAACCGGGACAAGGGGAGCGAGCAGTACTTC. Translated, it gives CASSLNRDKGSEQYF.